The 18 T cell receptor beta chains below come from one sample, sequenced in a study of T cells after yellow fever vaccination. Each CDR3 protein gets one entry after TCRdb re-called the 5' RACE reads with MiXCR. The sample has about 340,000 distinct CDR3 sequences, around 13% seen once. Sample: CD4+ T cells sorted from PBMCs, taken 15 days after the yellow fever booster vaccination. Receptors originate from a young man who received the YFV17D yellow fever vaccine.

This clonotype has ten or more counts. The CDR3 DNA reads TGTGCCAGCAGCCGAGGACAGGGTACTACCTACAATGAGCAGTTCTTC. Translation: CASSRGQGTTYNEQFF. The chain has TRBV7-9 and TRBJ2-1; 8 bases line up with TRBD1. The V and J ends lost 5 bases and 2 bases, in that order; junction bases with no gene match: 8. CDR1 is SEHNR and CDR2 is FQNEAQ in the germline V gene (reference sequence). The length of the CDR3 is 16 residues.

The table lists this clonotype with a few counts. The chain employs TRBV5-1 and TRBJ2-3, with 15 bases that match TRBD2. The CDR3 loop spans 19 amino acids. From germline, CDR1 is SGHRS and CDR2 YFSETQ. Trimming cost V 4 bases and J 1 base; bases outside gene matches: 10. CDR3 amino acids: CASSRPGLAGGPGTDTQYF. CDR3 DNA: TGCGCCAGCAGCCGTCCGGGACTAGCGGGGGGACCGGGCACAGATACGCAGTATTTT.

This clonotype has ten or more counts. The rearrangement links TRBV20-1 to TRBJ2-1; D is tentatively TRBD1 or TRBD2 (6 bases each). The CDR3 sequence is 14 residues long. Trimming cost V 3 bases and J 5 bases, with 14 bases left between them. From germline, CDR1 is DFQATT and CDR2 SNEGSKA (reference sequence). In nucleotides, the CDR3 is TGCAGTGCTAGCGGCGGGGACACCAACAATGAGCAGTTCTTC. Its translation: CSASGGDTNNEQFF.

This clonotype was detected only a few times. V is TRBV20-1 and J is TRBJ1-1; unclear D gene. Germline loops: CDR1 DFQATT, CDR2 SNEGSKA (reference sequence). The CDR3 spans 13 residues. Trimming took off 0 bases at V and 5 bases at J, with 10 bases between the two ends. CDR3 nucleotide sequence: TGCAGTGCTAGAGATCACGGTAAGACTGAAGCTTTCTTT. As protein: CSARDHGKTEAFF.

The chain employs TRBV6-6 and TRBJ1-1; 8 nucleotides agree with TRBD1. V lost 11 bases and J lost 5; bases outside the gene matches: 10. This CDR3 contains 13 residues. From germline, CDR1 is MNHNY and CDR2 SVGAGI (reference sequence). The CDR3 coding sequence is TGTGCCGGGTACGGACAGGGCAAAACTGAAGCTTTCTTT. Its protein product is CAGYGQGKTEAFF.

This clonotype appeared many times. This chain uses TRBV5-1 with TRBJ1-2, with D possibly matching TRBD1 (6 bases). The CDR3 loop spans 14 amino acids. The germline V and J ends were trimmed by 0 bases and 3 bases, with 9 bases remaining between them. Germline loops: CDR1 SGHRS, CDR2 YFSETQ. In nucleotides, the CDR3 is TGCGCCAGCAGCTTGGCTAGGGGGGACTATGGCTACACCTTC. The encoded protein is CASSLARGDYGYTF.

The J gene is TRBJ2-3, the V gene TRBV3-1; D is undetermined. Germline V gene lookup returns CDR1 LGHDT and CDR2 YNNKEL (reference sequence). The V end lost 4 bases, the J end lost 1 base, and 6 bases lay between the germline ends. This CDR3 comprises 13 residues. The CDR3 loop reads CASSRHGTDTQYF. In DNA form, the CDR3 reads TGTGCCAGCAGCCGCCACGGCACAGATACGCAGTATTTT.

This clonotype was counted many times. The chain is built from TRBV7-9 and TRBJ2-3; 11 bases agree with TRBD2. The V segment lost 5 bases and the J segment 0 bases; nucleotides outside the gene matches: 4. This CDR3 is 16 amino acids long. Germline V gives CDR1 SEHNR, CDR2 FQNEAQ (reference sequence). The CDR3 spells CASSLGLADSTDTQYF. The CDR3 nucleotides are TGTGCCAGCAGCCTGGGACTAGCGGATAGCACAGATACGCAGTATTTT.

The chain uses TRBV7-2 and TRBJ2-3, with TRBD1 matching over 12 bases. This CDR3 region has 15 residues. V trimming: 5 bases; J trimming: 8 bases; junction bases outside the gene matches: 8. Looked up from germline, CDR1 is SGHTA and CDR2 is FQGNSA. CDR3 in amino acids: CASSTAAGQGATQYF. CDR3 coding DNA: TGTGCCAGCAGCACGGCCGCGGGACAGGGGGCTACGCAGTATTTT.

The chain links TRBV12-3 or TRBV12-4 to TRBJ1-2, with a possible D match to TRBD1 (5 bases). V lost 6 bases and J lost 5, with 13 bases in between. This CDR3 is 13 amino acids long. The DNA of the CDR3 is TGTGCCAGCAGCCTAAACCAGGGTTATGGCTACACCTTC. This translates into CASSLNQGYGYTF.

A few counts support this clonotype. This rearrangement joins TRBV7-2 to TRBJ2-5; either TRBD1 or TRBD2 may supply D (5 bases each). The V and J ends lost 4 bases and 5 bases respectively, with 20 bases between them. CDR1 and CDR2 from the germline V gene are SGHTA and FQGNSA. This CDR3 comprises 16 residues. As DNA, the CDR3 is TGTGCCAGCAGCTCCATTAAGAGAGGGGCGAGGGAGACCCAGTACTTC. Its protein product is CASSSIKRGARETQYF.

The V gene is TRBV6-1, the J gene TRBJ2-5; 13 bases match TRBD2. The V gene end was trimmed by 6 bases and the J gene end by 5 bases; junction bases not matched to a gene: 9. The CDR3 length is 16 residues. Germline CDR1 reads MNHNS; CDR2 reads SASEGT. The chain's CDR3 is CASSTSGGAPWETQYF. The CDR3 DNA is TGTGCCAGCAGCACTAGCGGGGGGGCCCCGTGGGAGACCCAGTACTTC.

The rearrangement uses TRBV4-3 and TRBJ2-7; TRBD2 aligns across 11 bases. V lost 4 bases, J lost 2 bases, and 7 bases stayed unmatched. This CDR3 has 16 amino acids. In germline, CDR1 is LGHNA, CDR2 YSLEER. The CDR3 DNA reads as TGCGCCAGCAGCCCCGGGACTAGCGGTTCCCCCTACGAGCAGTACTTC. Residues: CASSPGTSGSPYEQYF.

This chain uses TRBV6-6 with TRBJ1-3, with D uncertain. Germline V gene lookup returns CDR1 MNHNY and CDR2 SVGAGI (reference sequence). The CDR3 contains 12 residues. The ends were cut back, 10 bases at V and 1 base at J, with 8 bases in the middle. CDR3 sequence: CATLSSGNTIYF. CDR3 coding DNA: TGTGCCACCTTAAGTTCTGGAAACACCATATATTTT.

This clonotype has at least ten counts. The chain employs TRBV10-2 and TRBJ1-5; a weak D match, TRBD1 (5 bases). This CDR3 contains 13 residues. Trimming left V 8 bases short and J 6 bases short, with 14 bases between. Germline loops: CDR1 WSHSY, CDR2 SAAADI. For the CDR3, the DNA is TGCGCCAGCCGTGTTGGGGCGGGTCAGCCCCAGCATTTT. Its protein is CASRVGAGQPQHF.

The V call is TRBV5-1, the J call TRBJ1-2, with D unclear. Trimming cost V 0 bases and J 5 bases, with 14 bases left between them. CDR3 length: 15 residues. Germline V gene lookup returns CDR1 SGHRS and CDR2 YFSETQ. The CDR3 protein is CASSLGAALSYGYTF. CDR3 sequence (DNA): TGCGCCAGCAGCTTGGGGGCAGCCCTTTCATATGGCTACACCTTC.

The chain joins TRBV25-1 to TRBJ1-4, with D perhaps TRBD1 (6 bases). Germline V CDR1 and CDR2: MGHDK, SYGVNS. The CDR3 covers 13 residues. The V end was cut by 5 bases, the J end by 14 bases, with 18 bases between. The DNA of the CDR3 is TGTGCCAGCAGTCCTCAACCACAGGGTAGGCTGTTTTTT. This codes for CASSPQPQGRLFF.

The chain employs TRBV6-5 and TRBJ1-3; weak D call: TRBD1 (5 bases). V was cut by 6 bases and J by 0 bases, with 9 bases left in between. This CDR3 has 14 amino acids. CDR1 and CDR2 from the germline V gene are MNHEY and SVGAGI. CDR3 nucleotide sequence: TGTGCCAGCAGCCCAGGGATCTCTGGAAACACCATATATTTT. This translates into CASSPGISGNTIYF.